This is a list of T cell receptor beta chains from one sample in a study of T cell responses to AZD1222 COVID-19 vaccine. The method was immunoSEQ multiplex PCR; TCRdb's version includes in-frame clones alone and lacks a portion of them. The sample comprises about 100,000 clones, around nine tenths of which are singletons, and 15% to 20% rests with the top ten. Sequences were derived from peripheral blood, sampled on day 0 of AZD1222 vaccination. The receptors shown here come from an adult in good health. Each CDR3 is given with its conserved first and last residue. D genes are given only for firm matches. Size is stated for part of the rows, as once, few or many counts, or as a class when the clone is expanded.

j_call clone_size v_call d_call cdr3_nt cdr3_aa
TRBJ2-7 NA TRBV4-1 TRBD1 TGCGCCAGCAGCCAAGGGACAGGGGGGGACGAGCAGTACTTC CASSQGTGGDEQYF
TRBJ2-4 NA TRBV18 NA TGTGCCAGCTCACCACGGGACACGGCCAAAAACATTCAGTACTTC CASSPRDTAKNIQYF
TRBJ1-2 NA TRBV29-1 NA TGCAGCGTTGTTTATAGTTTGGGGAAGGGCTACACCTTC CSVVYSLGKGYTF
TRBJ2-7 NA TRBV10-1 TRBD1 TGCGCCAGCACCCAGGACAGGGAGTCAAGCGAGCAGTACTTC CASTQDRESSEQYF
TRBJ1-5 NA TRBV4-1 NA TGCGCCAGCAGCCAAACCAGGGGCCTCGATCAGCCCCAGCATTTT CASSQTRGLDQPQHF
TRBJ1-2 NA TRBV4-2 TRBD1 TGTGCCAGCAGCCAAGTAAACAGGGGTGGGTTTTGGTATGGCTACACCTTC CASSQVNRGGFWYGYTF
TRBJ2-3 once TRBV11-2 NA TGTGCCAGCAGCTTAGATTGGGGCACAGATACGCAGTATTTT CASSLDWGTDTQYF
TRBJ2-1 NA TRBV11-3 NA TGTGCCAGCAGCCAGGGCAATGAGCAGTTCTTC CASSQGNEQFF
TRBJ1-5 NA TRBV2 TRBD1 TGTGCCAGCAGTGAAGGACAGGGTCCTACGAATCAGCCCCAGCATTTT CASSEGQGPTNQPQHF
TRBJ1-2 NA TRBV6-5 NA TGTGCCAGCAGGGCCCCGGGCCGGACCTATGGCTACACCTTC CASRAPGRTYGYTF
TRBJ2-3 NA TRBV5-1 NA TGCGCCAGCAGCTTGGAGCTATGGTACGGGGATACGCAGTATTTT CASSLELWYGDTQYF
TRBJ1-1 NA TRBV18 NA TGTGCCAGCTCACCACGGGTGGACACTGAAGCTTTCTTT CASSPRVDTEAFF
TRBJ1-5 once TRBV19 NA TGTGCCAGTAGGCCAGACATTGTCTCGCCCCAGCATTTT CASRPDIVSPQHF
TRBJ1-5 NA TRBV24-1 NA TGTGCCACCAGTGAAGGGGCAAGTGGGTCTCAGCCCCAGCATTTT CATSEGASGSQPQHF
TRBJ2-5 NA TRBV27 TRBD2 TGTGCCAGCAGTCCCTGGACTAGTGGGGGGAAAGAGACCCAGTACTTC CASSPWTSGGKETQYF